One sample yielded the 14 T cell receptor beta chains listed below, sequenced in a study of T cell responses to AZD1222 COVID-19 vaccine. Clones were sequenced by immunoSEQ multiplex PCR, and TCRdb holds only the in-frame ones, with some missing. Among fewer than 150,000 clones listed, about 88% were seen once. The sequences come from peripheral blood, collected 28 days after the second AZD1222 dose. These TCRs come from an adult who received the AZD1222 COVID-19 vaccine.

V is TRBV3-1 (or the pseudogene TRBV3-2) and J is TRBJ1-2; 7 nucleotides agree with TRBD1. The CDR3 contains 20 residues. Trimming at V came to 1 base and at J to 0 bases, leaving 17 bases not matched to a gene. The germline V gene has CDR1 LGHDT and CDR2 YNNKEL (reference sequence). The CDR3: CASSQGESTGYYLSNYGYTF. DNA of the CDR3: TGTGCCAGCAGCCAAGGGGAGTCGACAGGGTACTACCTCTCTAACTATGGCTACACCTTC.

This clone appeared once. J is TRBJ1-1 and V is TRBV4-1; 8 bases are a match to TRBD1. In germline, CDR1 is MGHRA, CDR2 YSYEKL. CDR3 length: 13 residues. V gave up 4 bases and J gave up 6 bases; unmatched junction bases: 4. The CDR3 loop is CASSPGQGPEAFF. For the CDR3, the DNA is TGCGCCAGCAGCCCTGGACAGGGCCCTGAAGCTTTCTTT.

The genes are TRBV5-4 and TRBJ2-5; 10 bases match TRBD2. CDR1 is SGHNT and CDR2 is YYREEE in the germline V gene (reference sequence). The CDR3 totals 18 residues. V lost 0 bases and J lost 2; bases outside the gene matches: 10. CDR3 amino acids: CASSLVVAAGGVQETQYF. CDR3 in DNA: TGTGCCAGCAGCTTGGTAGTGGCAGCGGGGGGGGTTCAAGAGACCCAGTACTTC.

This chain links TRBV28 with TRBJ1-2, with D unclear. Germline-derived CDR1 and CDR2 are MDHEN and SYDVKM. Trimming took off 2 bases at V and 7 bases at J, with 11 bases between the two ends. CDR3 length equals 13 residues. The CDR3 spells CASSLNSDSGYTF. In nucleotides, the CDR3 is TGTGCCAGCAGTTTAAATTCGGACTCTGGCTACACCTTC.

V and J are TRBV20-1 and TRBJ2-1, with TRBD2 as a possible D gene (6 bases). The CDR3 contains 11 residues. Trimming cost V 3 bases and J 10 bases, with 10 bases left between them. Germline CDR1 DFQATT, CDR2 SNEGSKA (reference sequence). The CDR3 here is CSASMGGEQFF. The CDR3 nucleotides are TGCAGTGCTAGTATGGGAGGCGAGCAGTTCTTC.

The chain uses TRBV6-5 and TRBJ1-5; D is undetermined. Between the trimmed V and J ends, which lost 6 bases and 4 bases, there was a span of 10 bases. The CDR3 totals 13 residues. Per the germline V gene, CDR1 is MNHEY and CDR2 is SVGAGI. Written as DNA, the CDR3 is TGTGCCAGCAGACCGGGGTATAATCAGCCCCAGCATTTT. Translation: CASRPGYNQPQHF.

This sequence joins TRBV12-5 and TRBJ2-3; D not certain. The CDR3 spans 14 residues. V lost 3 bases to trimming and J lost 5 bases, with 12 bases between them. Per the germline V gene, CDR1 is LGHNT and CDR2 is FRNRAP. The CDR3 is CASGFESIVDTQYF. Written as DNA, the CDR3 is TGTGCTAGTGGTTTTGAATCCATTGTAGATACGCAGTATTTT. Full variable domain (remainder filled in from reference TRBV12-5 and TRBJ2-3): DARVTQTPRHKVTEMGQEVTMRCQPILGHNTVFWYRQTMMQGLELLAYFRNRAPLDDSGMPKDRFSAEMPDATLATLKIQPSEPRDSAVYFCASGFESIVDTQYFGPGTRLTVL.

This clone was picked up one time. This rearrangement joins TRBV18 to TRBJ2-7, with D possibly TRBD1 on 6 matching bases. V was pared by 3 bases and J by 6 bases, with 9 bases between. Looked up from germline, CDR1 is KGHSH and CDR2 is LQKENI. CDR3 size: 12 residues. CDR3 loop: CASSPAGAEQYF. In DNA, the CDR3 is TGTGCCAGCTCACCCGCAGGGGCCGAGCAGTACTTC. The full variable domain, rest sourced from reference TRBV18 and TRBJ2-7, is NAGVMQNPRHLVRRRGQEARLRCSPMKGHSHVYWYRQLPEEGLKFMVYLQKENIIDESGMPKERFSAEFPKEGPSILRIQQVVRGDSAAYFCASSPAGAEQYFGPGTRLTVT.

This chain joins TRBV28 and TRBJ2-7; 9 bases agree with TRBD1. The CDR3 contains 16 residues. V lost 3 bases, J lost 3 bases, and 9 bases stayed unmatched. Germline V gene lookup returns CDR1 MDHEN and CDR2 SYDVKM. The CDR3 coding sequence is TGTGCCAGCAGTTTCCCTACGGGACAGGGCAACTACGAGCAGTACTTC. Its protein product is CASSFPTGQGNYEQYF.

V and J are TRBV10-2 and TRBJ1-2; D may be TRBD1 (6 bases). Germline-derived CDR1 and CDR2 are WSHSY and SAAADI. This CDR3 is built from 14 residues. V lost 3 bases, J lost 2 bases, and 10 bases lay in between. CDR3 nucleotide sequence: TGCGCCAGCAGTGATGTGGACAGCAACTATGGCTACACCTTC. Its protein product is CASSDVDSNYGYTF.

V is TRBV19 and J is TRBJ1-6, with D possibly matching TRBD1 (5 bases). From germline, CDR1 is LNHDA and CDR2 SQIVND (reference sequence). CDR3 length: 14 amino acids. V lost 9 bases and J 7 bases, leaving 16 bases between the germline ends. CDR3 sequence (DNA): TGTGCCAGCACCCTTACAGGTCGCAATTCACCCCTCCACTTT. Residues: CASTLTGRNSPLHF.

This chain connects TRBV20-1 to TRBJ1-5; D remains unclear. The ends were cut back, 6 bases at V and 4 bases at J, with 7 bases in the middle. Germline CDR1 is DFQATT and CDR2 is SNEGSKA (reference sequence). CDR3 length: 11 residues. CDR3 loop: CSATPNQPQHF. CDR3 DNA: TGCAGTGCCACCCCGAATCAGCCCCAGCATTTT.

This rearrangement joins TRBV3-1 (or the pseudogene TRBV3-2) to TRBJ1-5; D not resolved. Germline V gene sequence: CDR1 LGHDT, CDR2 YNNKEL (reference sequence). The length of the CDR3 is 17 residues. Trimming took off 1 base at V and 3 bases at J, with 16 bases between the two ends. In DNA, the CDR3 is TGTGCCAGCAGCCAAGGGGTAGGGTTCGGGGACAATCAGCCCCAGCATTTT. Translated, it gives CASSQGVGFGDNQPQHF.

This clone turned up a few times. DNA of the CDR3: TGTGCCACCAGCAGAGAGTCCGCGGGACAGGGGGCTCAGCCCCAGCATTTT. It codes for CATSRESAGQGAQPQHF. This chain uses TRBV15 with TRBJ1-5; 12 bases match TRBD1. Germline CDR1 is LNHNV and CDR2 is YYDKDF (reference sequence). The CDR3 is 17 amino acids. The V gene end was trimmed by 0 bases and the J gene end by 6 bases; junction bases not matched to a gene: 6.